Below are 21 T cell receptor beta chains sequenced from a single sample in a study of post-analysis software for immune sequencing data. Study findings and constraints: A handful of TRBV segments were significantly more frequent in patients than in controls. TRBV5-6, TRBV5-1 and TRBV20-1 were among these segments.

Incorporated into the TCR beta cDNA libraries were unique molecular identifiers, which served to reduce PCR and sequencing biases. TCRdb re-analysed the PCR reads in MiXCR, keeping a single row per CDR3 protein. The sample carries 250,000 to 300,000 distinct CDR3 sequences, about 38% recorded once. These receptors' targets are unknown. The source material was blood. These receptors were taken from a girl aged 10 to 17 with multiple sclerosis.

To note about this clonotype: With a much larger clone just one base away, this may be a read error. The rearrangement joins TRBV6-5 to TRBJ2-3, with TRBD1 matching 7 bases. The CDR3 runs 15 residues. Germline V gives CDR1 MNHEY, CDR2 SVGAGI. V dropped 5 bases and J dropped 0; count of bases not matched to a gene: 5. The CDR3 nucleotides read TGTGCCAGCAGTCGGGACAGCCGGAGCACAGATACGCAGTATTTT. It encodes CASSRDSRSTDTQYF.

A remark on this clonotype: A read error is possible here, since a much larger clone lies one base away. The rearrangement links TRBV5-1 to TRBJ2-7; 7 nucleotides match TRBD2. V lost 5 bases and J lost 10; bases outside the gene matches: 15. Germline CDR1 SGHRS, CDR2 YFSETQ. CDR3 size: 14 residues. CDR3: CASSSGTIQEPQYF. The DNA for the CDR3 is TGCGCCAGCAGTTCCGGGACTATACAAGAGCCCCAGTACTTC.

This clonotype was found many times. The genes are TRBV9 and TRBJ1-1; the match to TRBD1 covers 7 bases. This CDR3 has 13 amino acids. The V gene's germline CDR1 is SGDLS and CDR2 YYNGEE. Trimming removed 4 bases from V and 3 bases from J; junction bases left unmatched: 3. The CDR3 nucleotides are TGTGCCAGCAGCCGGGACAGCCACACTGAAGCTTTCTTT. Protein sequence: CASSRDSHTEAFF.

Many counts were recorded for this clonotype. The CDR3 nucleotides read TGTGCCAGCAGAGTCAGGGGGACCAATGAAAAACTGTTTTTT. Amino acid sequence: CASRVRGTNEKLFF. This sequence joins TRBV7-2 and TRBJ1-4; 7 nucleotides agree with TRBD1. V lost 6 bases to trimming and J lost 5 bases; unmatched junction nucleotides: 6. Germline V lookup: CDR1 SGHTA, CDR2 FQGNSA. There are 14 residues in the CDR3.

This chain joins TRBV20-1 and TRBJ2-3, with a tentative D call TRBD2 (6 bases). There are 14 residues in the CDR3. V lost 5 bases and J 3 bases, leaving 15 bases between the germline ends. The germline V gene encodes CDR1 DFQATT and CDR2 SNEGSKA (reference sequence). The CDR3 sequence: CSAPGLLRTDTQYF. CDR3 nucleotides: TGCAGTGCTCCGGGACTCCTTAGGACAGATACGCAGTATTTT.

This clonotype was observed at least ten times. The chain combines TRBV6-1 with TRBJ2-3, with a weak D call TRBD2 (6 bases). V was pared by 2 bases and J by 4 bases, with 16 bases between. This CDR3 spans 16 amino acids. The germline gives CDR1 MNHNS, CDR2 SASEGT. CDR3 nucleotides: TGTGCCAGCAGTGAAAGGGGCGGGGTGAGCCCAGATACGCAGTATTTT. Amino acid sequence: CASSERGGVSPDTQYF.

V usage is TRBV12-3 or TRBV12-4 and J usage is TRBJ2-3; D is ambiguous. V was pared by 0 bases and J by 4 bases, with 8 bases between. The length of the CDR3 is 14 residues. CDR3 residues: CASSLAGQSDTQYF. CDR3 sequence (DNA): TGTGCCAGCAGTTTAGCAGGTCAATCAGATACGCAGTATTTT.

The table lists this clonotype with a few counts. This CDR3 reads CASSAMDGQVGVVQYF. As DNA, the CDR3 is TGTGCCAGCAGTGCTATGGACGGACAGGTTGGGGTGGTTCAGTACTTC. This chain uses TRBV28 with TRBJ2-4; 7 nucleotides agree with TRBD1. Germline CDR1 is MDHEN and CDR2 is SYDVKM. The CDR3 is made up of 16 amino acids. J lost 11 bases, V lost 5 bases, and 18 bases had no gene match.

This clonotype appeared many times. The V and J genes are TRBV20-1 and TRBJ2-5; no reliable D call. This CDR3 has 10 amino acids. V gave up 5 bases and J gave up 5 bases, with 6 bases separating them. Germline assignment: CDR1 DFQATT and CDR2 SNEGSKA (reference sequence). The CDR3 nucleotides read TGCAGTGCTGGATGGGAGACCCAGTACTTC. This encodes CSAGWETQYF.

This clonotype was seen only a few times. In nucleotides, the CDR3 is TGTGCCAGCAGCCCACAGGGGATTTTGCAGACCCAGTACTTC. It translates to CASSPQGILQTQYF. This chain uses TRBV7-2 with TRBJ2-5; TRBD1 matches 7 bases. V dropped 5 bases and J dropped 6; count of bases not matched to a gene: 9. The CDR3 loop spans 14 amino acids. CDR1 is SGHTA, CDR2 FQGNSA, per germline. Complete variable domain (other parts from reference TRBV7-2 and TRBJ2-5): GAGVSQSPSNKVTEKGKDVELRCDPISGHTALYWYRQSLGQGLEFLIYFQGNSAPDKSGLPSDRFSAERTGGSVSTLTIQRTQQEDSAVYLCASSPQGILQTQYFGPGTRLLVL.

There are many counts of this clonotype. The V and J genes are TRBV20-1 and TRBJ2-1, with TRBD2 matching 9 bases. The V gene end was trimmed by 0 bases and the J gene end by 7 bases; junction bases not matched to a gene: 10. Germline loops: CDR1 DFQATT, CDR2 SNEGSKA (reference sequence). The CDR3 totals 16 residues. CDR3 bases: TGCAGTGCTAGAGATCCGTTGCGGGAGGGCCGAAATGAGCAGTTCTTC. Amino acid sequence: CSARDPLREGRNEQFF.

Comment on this clonotype: At one of its ends the junction is not consistent with the germline gene, which may arise from a read error. V usage is TRBV12-5 and J usage is TRBJ2-5; perhaps TRBD2 as D (6 bases). CDR1 and CDR2 from the germline V gene are LGHNT and FRNRAP. The CDR3 runs 14 residues. The CDR3 reads CTSGFNPRGNEQYF. The CDR3 DNA is TGTACTAGTGGTTTCAACCCGCGGGGCAATGAGCAGTACTTC.

The CDR3 here is CATTGTSSADTQYF. CDR3 DNA sequence: TGTGCCACTACCGGGACTAGCAGCGCAGATACGCAGTATTTT. This rearrangement joins TRBV10-3 to TRBJ2-3; 9 nucleotides line up with TRBD2. This CDR3 is 14 amino acids long. V trimming: 10 bases; J trimming: 4 bases; junction bases outside the gene matches: 9. Looked up from germline, CDR1 is ENHRY and CDR2 is SYGVKD.

This clonotype was recorded at least ten times. J is TRBJ2-3 and V is TRBV7-8; no firm D call. With 4 bases removed from V and 2 bases from J, the gap between germline ends came to 10 bases. The CDR3 spans 14 residues. The germline CDR1 and CDR2 sequences are SGHVS and FQNEAQ. DNA for the CDR3: TGTGCCAGCAGCTGGTTATACTACACAGATACGCAGTATTTT. Protein: CASSWLYYTDTQYF.

The chain is built from TRBV14 and TRBJ2-7; 7 positions match TRBD1. V shed 3 bases, J shed 2 bases, and the junction held 10 bases outside the gene matches. Germline V gene data show CDR1 as SGHDN and CDR2 as FVKESK. The CDR3 covers 16 residues. Here the CDR3 reads CASSQFHRDSTYEQYF. Written as DNA, the CDR3 is TGTGCCAGCAGCCAGTTCCACCGGGACAGTACCTACGAGCAGTACTTC.

This chain uses TRBV5-5 with TRBJ1-1; unclear D gene. CDR1 is SGHKS and CDR2 is YYEKEE in the germline V gene (reference sequence). The length of the CDR3 is 15 residues. Trimming left V 4 bases short and J 0 bases short, with 13 bases between. CDR3 region: CASSPQASVNTEAFF. CDR3 DNA sequence: TGTGCCAGCAGCCCCCAGGCGAGTGTGAACACTGAAGCTTTCTTT.

This clonotype was counted ten times or more. The chain has TRBV11-2 and TRBJ1-2; weak D call: TRBD1 (5 bases). CDR1 is SGHAT and CDR2 is FQNNGV in the germline V gene. The CDR3 length is 13 residues. V was shortened by 5 bases and J by 6 bases, with 13 bases between the two germline ends. The CDR3 is CASSLPGRNGYTF. The CDR3 DNA reads as TGTGCCAGCAGCCTGCCAGGGCGGAATGGCTACACCTTC.

The CDR3 loop is CASSLRSAGVTDTQYF. The CDR3 coding sequence is TGCGCCAGCAGCTTGAGATCAGCGGGAGTGACAGATACGCAGTATTTT. The chain links TRBV5-1 to TRBJ2-3, with 8 positions matching TRBD2. CDR1 and CDR2 (germline): SGHRS, YFSETQ. There are 16 residues in the CDR3. V trimming: 1 base; J trimming: 3 bases; junction bases outside the gene matches: 7.

CDR3 coding DNA: TGTGCCAGCAGCTTTGGGGAGGACGCCGGGGAGCTGTTTTTT. Protein sequence: CASSFGEDAGELFF. The rearrangement joins TRBV11-2 to TRBJ2-2; D perhaps matches TRBD2 (6 bases). The V end lost 3 bases, the J end lost 6 bases, and 11 bases lay between the germline ends. Per the germline V gene, CDR1 is SGHAT and CDR2 is FQNNGV. The CDR3 is made up of 14 amino acids.

The V gene is TRBV6-5, the J gene TRBJ1-3, with no clear D. Deletions cut 2 bases from V and 3 bases from J, with 17 bases between. This CDR3 has 17 amino acids. Germline loops: CDR1 MNHEY, CDR2 SVGAGI. As DNA, the CDR3 is TGTGCCAGCAGTTACGTCGTGCCAGCTTTGCTTGGAAACACCATATATTTT. This codes for CASSYVVPALLGNTIYF.

This clonotype was seen many times. J is TRBJ1-1 and V is TRBV15; possible D gene TRBD1, 6 bases. This CDR3 is 15 amino acids long. V lost 0 bases to trimming and J lost 3 bases, with 11 bases between them. Germline CDR1 is LNHNV and CDR2 is YYDKDF (reference sequence). The CDR3 DNA sequence: TGTGCCACCAGCAGAGATAGCCACAGGGACACTGAAGCTTTCTTT. Translating it yields CATSRDSHRDTEAFF.